Reported below is one T cell receptor beta chain. The V and J ends lost 3 bases and 0 bases respectively, with 11 bases between them. There are 15 residues in the CDR3. Germline V lookup: CDR1 LNHDA, CDR2 SQIVND (reference sequence). This entry belongs to a study of blood T cell repertoires in COVID-19. Study-wide background: The United States, Italy and Spain supplied acute and convalescent COVID-19 samples. T cells, B-cell-depleted T cells, or PBMCs supplied cDNA or gDNA.

In the original analysis: By means of reference gene primer amplification, nucleated cell counts were estimated. This table comes from immunoSEQ multiplex PCR, and its TCRdb copy is limited to in-frame clones, with some not included. The DNA gave D and trimming, while V, J and clone size come from that table. The data hold about 120,000 clones, with approximately 90% observed a single time. The receptor was derived from a human donor with active COVID-19. The donor label of this sample is uncertain. The chain couples TRBV19 to TRBJ1-2; no clear D gene. What was sequenced was peripheral blood. The CDR3 protein is CASSMIGEANYGYTF. The DNA of the CDR3 is TGTGCCAGTAGTATGATCGGGGAAGCTAACTATGGCTACACCTTC.